A single sample is the source of the 22 T cell receptor beta chains below, sequenced in a study of brain metastases from non-small cell lung cancer. Some clones are missing from TCRdb's copy, which holds only in-frame ones; the method was immunoSEQ multiplex PCR. The sample records more than 600 clones, 80% to 90% being singletons. Source material: primary lung tumor tissue. The receptors were sampled from a donor at least 40 years old with non-small cell lung cancer.

This clone turned up a few times. The V call is TRBV5-8, the J call TRBJ2-5; D not resolved. This CDR3 is built from 12 residues. The germline gives CDR1 SGHTS, CDR2 YDEGEE. Trimming stripped 1 base from V and 6 bases from J, with 7 bases between. The CDR3 nucleotides are TGTGCCAGCAGCTTGAATTGGAAGACCCAGTACTTC. This translates into CASSLNWKTQYF.

The J gene is TRBJ2-4, the V gene TRBV5-1, with D perhaps matching TRBD1 (6 bases). The germline V and J ends were trimmed by 2 bases and 1 base, with 7 bases remaining between them. The V gene's germline CDR1 is SGHRS and CDR2 YFSETQ. CDR3 size: 14 residues. The CDR3 protein is CASSLDRAKNIQYF. CDR3 sequence (DNA): TGCGCCAGCAGCTTAGACAGGGCCAAAAACATTCAGTACTTC.

This clone was picked up one time. The J gene is TRBJ1-5, the V gene TRBV27; D might be TRBD1 (6 bases). Germline CDR1 MNHEY, CDR2 SMNVEV (reference sequence). The V end lost 2 bases, the J end lost 2 bases, and 10 bases lay between the germline ends. This CDR3 contains 15 residues. The CDR3 here is CASSLQGKGNQPQHF. DNA for the CDR3: TGTGCCAGCAGTTTACAGGGGAAAGGCAATCAGCCCCAGCATTTT.

The V call is TRBV27, the J call TRBJ2-7; no firm D call. V shed 3 bases and J shed 7 bases, with 10 bases lying between them. CDR1 is MNHEY and CDR2 is SMNVEV in the germline V gene (reference sequence). The CDR3 has 12 residues. CDR3 sequence: CASSFGLGEQYF. The CDR3 region has the DNA TGTGCCAGCAGTTTCGGGTTAGGGGAGCAGTACTTC.

The chain employs TRBV30 and TRBJ2-2, with D perhaps being TRBD1 or TRBD2 (5 bases each). CDR3 length: 14 amino acids. Trimming took 2 bases from V and 5 from J, leaving 12 bases between them. The germline gives CDR1 GTSNPN, CDR2 SVGIG (reference sequence). CDR3 residues: CAWSNRWRTGELFF. In DNA, the CDR3 is TGTGCCTGGAGTAACAGGTGGAGGACCGGGGAGCTGTTTTTT.

The chain carries TRBV4-3 and TRBJ1-6; unclear D gene. Per germline, CDR1 LGHNA and CDR2 YSLEER. The V end was cut by 4 bases, the J end by 8 bases, with 18 bases between. CDR3 length equals 16 residues. DNA for the CDR3: TGCGCCAGCAGCCGCGGGGTGCCGGCTTTGGATTCACCCCTCCACTTT. Translated: CASSRGVPALDSPLHF.

V is TRBV5-1 and J is TRBJ2-5, with 12 bases fitting TRBD2. Trimming removed 2 bases from V and 0 bases from J; junction bases left unmatched: 8. The CDR3 covers 18 residues. Germline V lookup: CDR1 SGHRS, CDR2 YFSETQ. The CDR3 coding sequence is TGCGCCAGCAGCTTAGCGGGACTAGCGGGCGGGTACCAAGAGACCCAGTACTTC. Translated: CASSLAGLAGGYQETQYF.

The chain carries TRBV25-1 and TRBJ2-2; D uncertain. Trimming removed 7 bases from V and 4 bases from J, with 7 bases in between. Per the germline V gene, CDR1 is MGHDK and CDR2 is SYGVNS. The CDR3 runs 12 residues. The CDR3 here is CASIGRTGELFF. CDR3 in DNA: TGTGCCAGCATCGGTCGCACCGGGGAGCTGTTTTTT.

The chain links TRBV6-5 to TRBJ1-5, with TRBD1 as a possible D gene (6 bases). The germline V and J ends were trimmed by 11 bases and 2 bases, with 16 bases remaining between them. Germline V lookup: CDR1 MNHEY, CDR2 SVGAGI. This CDR3 contains 14 residues. CDR3 sequence: CASGEGGGNQPQHF. The CDR3 nucleotides read TGTGCCTCCGGCGAGGGGGGTGGCAATCAGCCCCAGCATTTT.

This clone was seen only a few times. The chain has TRBV27 and TRBJ1-5, with 7 bases matching TRBD1. Germline trimming cut 6 bases from V and 6 bases from J; bases unmatched to any gene: 5. The CDR3 runs 13 residues. Germline V gives CDR1 MNHEY, CDR2 SMNVEV (reference sequence). The CDR3 DNA reads TGTGCCAGCAGAGCAGGGGGTCGTCAGCCCCAGCATTTT. Translation: CASRAGGRQPQHF.

A word on this clone: The sample holds other DNA sequences that translate to the same CDR3. V is TRBV28 and J is TRBJ1-5; D not certain. Trimming shortened V by 7 bases and J by 4 bases, and 11 bases separated the two germline ends. Germline assignment: CDR1 MDHEN and CDR2 SYDVKM. The CDR3 is 13 residues long. The DNA of the CDR3 is TGTGCCAGCACCCGTAGTAGGAATCAGCCCCAGCATTTT. Translated: CASTRSRNQPQHF.

This sequence joins TRBV14 and TRBJ1-1, with 8 bases matching TRBD1. Germline CDR1 is SGHDN and CDR2 is FVKESK. The length of the CDR3 is 15 residues. The junction had 8 bases not matched to a gene; V was cut back by 2 bases and J by 6 bases. The CDR3 bases are TGTGCCAGCAGCCAACAGGGGGCGGTCAGTTCTGAAGCTTTCTTT. It is translated as CASSQQGAVSSEAFF.

In this sample, this clone turned up a few times. The chain combines TRBV6-5 with TRBJ2-7; 7 bases align to TRBD1. CDR1 is MNHEY and CDR2 is SVGAGI in the germline V gene. The J segment lost 7 bases and the V segment lost 7 bases, leaving 10 bases of the junction unmatched. This CDR3 spans 13 amino acids. CDR3 region: CASIRGPTWEQYF. The CDR3 coding sequence is TGTGCCAGCATTAGGGGGCCGACGTGGGAGCAGTACTTC.

Written as DNA, the CDR3 is TGTGCTAGTGGTTTAGGCGGCGGGACTGAAGCTTTCTTT. Translating it yields CASGLGGGTEAFF. The rearrangement joins TRBV12-5 to TRBJ1-1; no reliable D call. CDR1 and CDR2 from the germline V gene are LGHNT and FRNRAP. The CDR3 length is 13 residues. Trimming shortened V by 3 bases and J by 5 bases, and 10 bases separated the two germline ends.

The chain couples TRBV21-1 to TRBJ1-1. TRBV21-1 is noted as a pseudogene. The CDR3 is 12 residues long. The CDR3: CASSISGEGAFF. The CDR3 nucleotides read TGTGCCAGCAGCATCAGCGGGGAGGGGGCTTTCTTT.

This chain joins TRBV19 and TRBJ1-5, with D unclear. The V gene's germline CDR1 is LNHDA and CDR2 SQIVND (reference sequence). Deletions cut 5 bases from V and 2 bases from J, with 10 bases between. The CDR3 loop spans 14 amino acids. CDR3 sequence: CASSWGIGNQPQHF. CDR3 DNA sequence: TGTGCCAGTAGTTGGGGTATCGGCAATCAGCCCCAGCATTTT.

The chain couples TRBV6-1 to TRBJ1-1; D not certain. This CDR3 spans 13 amino acids. Germline V lookup: CDR1 MNHNS, CDR2 SASEGT. V was pared by 0 bases and J by 3 bases, with 5 bases between. CDR3 nucleotide sequence: TGTGCCAGCAGTGAAGCCTTCCACACTGAAGCTTTCTTT. Encoded protein: CASSEAFHTEAFF.

V is TRBV6-6 and J is TRBJ1-2; 7 nucleotides align to TRBD1. Per the germline V gene, CDR1 is MNHNY and CDR2 is SVGAGI (reference sequence). The CDR3 covers 16 residues. Germline trimming cut 6 bases from V and 2 bases from J; bases unmatched to any gene: 12. The CDR3 sequence: CASSGTGERGNYGYTF. DNA for the CDR3: TGTGCCAGCAGCGGAACAGGGGAAAGAGGGAACTATGGCTACACCTTC.

The genes are TRBV5-5 and TRBJ2-7, with D uncertain. In germline, CDR1 is SGHKS, CDR2 YYEKEE (reference sequence). The CDR3 consists of 15 residues. V was clipped by 0 bases and J by 2 bases, with 12 bases between them. CDR3 coding DNA: TGTGCCAGCAGCTTGGAATCGGTTTTCGCCTACGAGCAGTACTTC. This gives the protein CASSLESVFAYEQYF. The full variable domain, in which reference TRBV5-5 and TRBJ2-7 provide the parts outside the CDR3, is DAGVTQSPTHLIKTRGQQVTLRCSPISGHKSVSWYQQVLGQGPQFIFQYYEKEERGRGNFPDRFSARQFPNYSSELNVNALLLGDSALYLCASSLESVFAYEQYFGPGTRLTVT.

The genes are TRBV11-2 and TRBJ2-7; no firm D call. The CDR3 is 11 residues long. Germline values: CDR1 SGHAT, CDR2 FQNNGV. The V end lost 7 bases, the J end lost 1 base, and 5 bases lay between the germline ends. The CDR3 nucleotides read TGTGCCAGCACCCGATCCTACGAGCAGTACTTC. Its protein is CASTRSYEQYF.

In regard to this clone: This may be a read error, as it is one base from a much larger clone. The V call is TRBV6-5, the J call TRBJ1-5; D is possibly TRBD1 (6 bases). The CDR3 covers 13 residues. Germline assignment: CDR1 MNHEY and CDR2 SVGAGI. The CDR3 coding sequence is TGTACCAGCAGTTACTTGCAGGGGCAGCCCCAGCATTTT. Translation gives CTSSYLQGQPQHF.

The J gene is TRBJ2-7, the V gene TRBV12-5, with D perhaps TRBD1 (6 bases). Trimming pared 4 bases from V and 3 bases from J, leaving 13 bases between. The V gene's germline CDR1 is LGHNT and CDR2 FRNRAP. CDR3 length: 14 residues. This chain's CDR3 is CASGWDRQVYEQYF. CDR3 nucleotides: TGTGCTAGTGGTTGGGATAGACAGGTCTACGAGCAGTACTTC.